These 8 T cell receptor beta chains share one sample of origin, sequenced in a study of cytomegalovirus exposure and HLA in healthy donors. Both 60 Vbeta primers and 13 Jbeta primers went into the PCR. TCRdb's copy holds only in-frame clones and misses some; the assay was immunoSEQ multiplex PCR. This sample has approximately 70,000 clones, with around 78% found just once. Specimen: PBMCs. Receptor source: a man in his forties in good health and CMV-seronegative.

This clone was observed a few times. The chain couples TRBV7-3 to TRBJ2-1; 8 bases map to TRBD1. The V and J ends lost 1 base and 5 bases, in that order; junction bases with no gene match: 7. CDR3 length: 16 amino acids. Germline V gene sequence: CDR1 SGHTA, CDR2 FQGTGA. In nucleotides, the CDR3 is TGTGCCAGCAGCTTAAGAGGACAGGGTCTGAACAATGAGCAGTTCTTC. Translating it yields CASSLRGQGLNNEQFF.

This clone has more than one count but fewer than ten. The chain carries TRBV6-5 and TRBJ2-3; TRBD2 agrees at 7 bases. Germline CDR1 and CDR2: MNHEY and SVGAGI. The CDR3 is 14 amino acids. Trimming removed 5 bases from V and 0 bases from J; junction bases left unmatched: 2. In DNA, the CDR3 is TGTGCCAGCAGTCAGCGGGACAGCACAGATACGCAGTATTTT. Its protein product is CASSQRDSTDTQYF.

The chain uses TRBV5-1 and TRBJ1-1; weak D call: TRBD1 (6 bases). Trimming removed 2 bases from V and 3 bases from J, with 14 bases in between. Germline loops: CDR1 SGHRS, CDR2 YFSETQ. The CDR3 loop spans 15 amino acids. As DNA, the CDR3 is TGCGCCAGCAGCTTAAGCATAGCAGGGGACACTGAAGCTTTCTTT. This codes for CASSLSIAGDTEAFF. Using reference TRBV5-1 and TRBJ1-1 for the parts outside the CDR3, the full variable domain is KAGVTQTPRYLIKTRGQQVTLSCSPISGHRSVSWYQQTPGQGLQFLFEYFSETQRNKGNFPGRFSGRQFSNSRSEMNVSTLELGDSALYLCASSLSIAGDTEAFFGQGTRLTVV.

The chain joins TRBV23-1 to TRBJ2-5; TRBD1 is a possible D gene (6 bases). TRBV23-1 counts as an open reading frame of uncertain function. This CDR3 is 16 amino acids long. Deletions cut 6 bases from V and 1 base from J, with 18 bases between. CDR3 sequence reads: CASSQTGTSFQETQYF. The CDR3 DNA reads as TGCGCCAGCAGCCAAACCGGGACATCTTTCCAAGAGACCCAGTACTTC.

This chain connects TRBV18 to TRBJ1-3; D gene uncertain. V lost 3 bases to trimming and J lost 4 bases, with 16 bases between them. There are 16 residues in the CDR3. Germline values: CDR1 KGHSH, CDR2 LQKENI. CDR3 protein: CASSPADSQSGNTIYF. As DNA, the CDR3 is TGTGCCAGCTCACCCGCGGACTCCCAAAGCGGAAACACCATATATTTT.

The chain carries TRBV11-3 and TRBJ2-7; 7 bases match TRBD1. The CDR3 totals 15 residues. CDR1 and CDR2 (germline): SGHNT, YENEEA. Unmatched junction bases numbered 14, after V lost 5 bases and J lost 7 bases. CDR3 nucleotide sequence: TGTGCCAGCAGCCCCGGGACAGTTGTCACCAGGGAGCAGTACTTC. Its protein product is CASSPGTVVTREQYF. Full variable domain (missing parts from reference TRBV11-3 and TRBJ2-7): EAGVVQSPRYKIIEKKQPVAFWCNPISGHNTLYWYLQNLGQGPELLIRYENEEAVDDSQLPKDRFSAERLKGVDSTLKIQPAELGDSAVYLCASSPGTVVTREQYFGPGTRLTVT.

CDR3 nucleotides: TGTGCCAGCAGCGGGACTAGCGGCGGGACCCAGTACTTC. Its translation is CASSGTSGGTQYF. The chain uses TRBV2 and TRBJ2-5, with 11 bases lining up with TRBD2. The CDR3 is 13 amino acids. The germline gives CDR1 SNHLY, CDR2 FYNNEI. Losses at the gene ends were 6 bases for V and 7 bases for J; bases not matched to a gene: 4.

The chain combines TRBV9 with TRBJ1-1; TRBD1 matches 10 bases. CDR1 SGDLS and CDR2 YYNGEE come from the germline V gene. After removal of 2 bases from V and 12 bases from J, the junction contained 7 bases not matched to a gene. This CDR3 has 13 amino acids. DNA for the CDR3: TGTGCCAGCAGCGTTCGGACAGGGGGTTGGACTTTCTTT. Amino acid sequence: CASSVRTGGWTFF. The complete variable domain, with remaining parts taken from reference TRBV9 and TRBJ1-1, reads DSGVTQTPKHLITATGQRVTLRCSPRSGDLSVYWYQQSLDQGLQFLIQYYNGEERAKGNILERFSAQQFPDLHSELNLSSLELGDSALYFCASSVRTGGWTFFGQGTRLTVV.